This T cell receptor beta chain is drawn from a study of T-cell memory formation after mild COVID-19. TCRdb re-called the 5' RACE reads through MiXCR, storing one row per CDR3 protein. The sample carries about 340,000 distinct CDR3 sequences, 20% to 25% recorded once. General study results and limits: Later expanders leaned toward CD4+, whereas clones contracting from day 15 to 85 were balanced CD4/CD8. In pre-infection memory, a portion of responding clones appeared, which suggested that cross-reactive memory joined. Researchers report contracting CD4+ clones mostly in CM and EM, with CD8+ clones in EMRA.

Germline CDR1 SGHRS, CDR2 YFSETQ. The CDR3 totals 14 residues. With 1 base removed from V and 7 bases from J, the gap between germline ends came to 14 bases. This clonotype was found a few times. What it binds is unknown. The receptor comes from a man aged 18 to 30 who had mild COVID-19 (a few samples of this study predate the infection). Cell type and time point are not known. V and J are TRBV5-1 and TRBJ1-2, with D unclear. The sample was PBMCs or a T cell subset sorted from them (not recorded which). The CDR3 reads CASSLLESMSGYTF. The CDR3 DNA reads TGCGCCAGCAGCTTGTTGGAGTCTATGAGTGGCTACACCTTC.